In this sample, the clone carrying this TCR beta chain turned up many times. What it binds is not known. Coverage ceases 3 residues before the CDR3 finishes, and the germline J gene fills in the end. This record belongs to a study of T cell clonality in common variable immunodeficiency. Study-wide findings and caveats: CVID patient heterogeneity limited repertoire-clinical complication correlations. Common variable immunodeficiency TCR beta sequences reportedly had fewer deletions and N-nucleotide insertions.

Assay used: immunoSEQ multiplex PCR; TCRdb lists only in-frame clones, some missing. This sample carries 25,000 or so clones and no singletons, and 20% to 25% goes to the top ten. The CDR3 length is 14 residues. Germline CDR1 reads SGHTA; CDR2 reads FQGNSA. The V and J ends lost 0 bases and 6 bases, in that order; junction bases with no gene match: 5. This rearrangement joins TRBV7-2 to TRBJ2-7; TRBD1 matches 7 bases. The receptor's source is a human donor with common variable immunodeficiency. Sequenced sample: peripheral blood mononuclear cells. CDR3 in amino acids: CASSLAQGVVEQYF. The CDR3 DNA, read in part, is TGTGCCAGCAGCTTAGCTCAGGGGGTAGTCGAG.